Listed below are T cell receptor beta chains from one sample, sequenced in a study of blood T cell repertoires in COVID-19. Generated by immunoSEQ multiplex PCR, the TCRdb table keeps only in-frame clones and is missing some. The sample shows roughly 160,000 clones, approximately 83% of them seen only once. The source material was peripheral blood. These receptors all come from a woman older than 75 with acute or convalescent COVID-19. The CDR3 runs from the conserved cysteine through the conserved F or W. The D gene is left open where the match is weak. The size of a clone is reported for some rows only, either as once, few or many, or as a class for expanded clones.

j_call clone_size v_call d_call cdr3_aa cdr3_nt
TRBJ1-3 once TRBV5-1 TRBD1 CASSLEGASGNTIYF TGCGCCAGCAGCTTGGAGGGGGCCTCTGGAAACACCATATATTTT
TRBJ1-2 . TRBV9 TRBD1 CASSSRQGAGYTF TGTGCCAGCAGCTCCCGACAGGGGGCGGGCTACACCTTC
TRBJ2-3 . TRBV10-3 TRBD2 CAISDTSGRAADTQYF TGTGCCATCAGTGATACTAGCGGGAGGGCAGCAGATACGCAGTATTTT
TRBJ2-1 . TRBV19 TRBD2 CASSRRLAGEVVDEQFF TGTGCCAGTTCTCGCCGCCTAGCGGGAGAAGTGGTGGATGAGCAGTTCTTC
TRBJ2-7 once TRBV5-1 . CASRPDRAGAEQYF TGCGCCAGCAGACCGGACAGAGCAGGTGCCGAGCAGTACTTC
TRBJ2-7 . TRBV24-1 . CATSDSHRYEQYF TGTGCCACCAGTGATTCCCACAGGTACGAGCAGTACTTC
TRBJ2-5 . TRBV5-1 . CASSLGTAQETQYF TGCGCCAGCAGCTTGGGTACTGCTCAAGAGACCCAGTACTTC
TRBJ1-1 . TRBV28 . CASSLRGVGEAFF TGTGCCAGCAGTTTACGGGGAGTTGGTGAAGCTTTCTTT
TRBJ1-3 . TRBV6-6 TRBD1 CASSGAGGPGNTIYF TGTGCCAGCAGTGGGGCAGGGGGGCCTGGAAACACCATATATTTT
TRBJ2-3 . TRBV11-3 . CASSLGRGTDTQYF TGTGCCAGCAGCTTAGGCAGGGGCACAGATACGCAGTATTTT
TRBJ1-1 . TRBV4-3 . CASSQGPRGMNTEAFF TGCGCCAGCAGCCAAGGACCCAGGGGCATGAACACTGAAGCTTTCTTT
TRBJ1-1 . TRBV19 TRBD1 CASSTRTGLVPEAFF TGTGCCAGTAGTACTCGGACAGGGCTCGTACCTGAAGCTTTCTTT
TRBJ2-5 . TRBV18 . CASSLNQGRQETQYF TGTGCCAGCTCTCTAAATCAGGGTCGGCAAGAGACCCAGTACTTC
TRBJ1-5 . TRBV19 TRBD1 CASTPYGDRPSNQPQHF TGTGCCAGTACCCCTTACGGGGACAGGCCTAGCAATCAGCCCCAGCATTTT
TRBJ2-1 . TRBV5-6 TRBD2 CASSLSGGPSYNEQFF TGTGCCAGCAGCTTGTCGGGGGGGCCATCCTACAATGAGCAGTTCTTC
TRBJ1-2 . TRBV19 . CASSIDLVQGLNYGYTF TGTGCCAGTAGTATAGATCTTGTCCAGGGCCTTAACTATGGCTACACCTTC
TRBJ1-6 . TRBV28 . CASSLPLSSYNSPLHF TGTGCCAGCAGTTTGCCGTTGAGCTCCTATAATTCACCCCTCCACTTT
TRBJ2-7 . TRBV4-1 TRBD1 CASSQQGQGSYEQYF TGCGCCAGCAGCCAGCAGGGACAGGGCAGCTACGAGCAGTACTTC
TRBJ2-5 . TRBV14 . CASSQDVGGRETQYF TGTGCCAGCAGCCAAGATGTTGGGGGCCGGGAGACCCAGTACTTC
TRBJ2-7 . TRBV7-9 TRBD2 CAGGDPYEQYF TGTGCCGGGGGGGACCCCTACGAGCAGTACTTC
TRBJ2-1 once TRBV7-9 TRBD2 CASSLEAGGSYNEQFF TGTGCCAGCAGCTTAGAAGCGGGGGGCTCCTACAATGAGCAGTTCTTC